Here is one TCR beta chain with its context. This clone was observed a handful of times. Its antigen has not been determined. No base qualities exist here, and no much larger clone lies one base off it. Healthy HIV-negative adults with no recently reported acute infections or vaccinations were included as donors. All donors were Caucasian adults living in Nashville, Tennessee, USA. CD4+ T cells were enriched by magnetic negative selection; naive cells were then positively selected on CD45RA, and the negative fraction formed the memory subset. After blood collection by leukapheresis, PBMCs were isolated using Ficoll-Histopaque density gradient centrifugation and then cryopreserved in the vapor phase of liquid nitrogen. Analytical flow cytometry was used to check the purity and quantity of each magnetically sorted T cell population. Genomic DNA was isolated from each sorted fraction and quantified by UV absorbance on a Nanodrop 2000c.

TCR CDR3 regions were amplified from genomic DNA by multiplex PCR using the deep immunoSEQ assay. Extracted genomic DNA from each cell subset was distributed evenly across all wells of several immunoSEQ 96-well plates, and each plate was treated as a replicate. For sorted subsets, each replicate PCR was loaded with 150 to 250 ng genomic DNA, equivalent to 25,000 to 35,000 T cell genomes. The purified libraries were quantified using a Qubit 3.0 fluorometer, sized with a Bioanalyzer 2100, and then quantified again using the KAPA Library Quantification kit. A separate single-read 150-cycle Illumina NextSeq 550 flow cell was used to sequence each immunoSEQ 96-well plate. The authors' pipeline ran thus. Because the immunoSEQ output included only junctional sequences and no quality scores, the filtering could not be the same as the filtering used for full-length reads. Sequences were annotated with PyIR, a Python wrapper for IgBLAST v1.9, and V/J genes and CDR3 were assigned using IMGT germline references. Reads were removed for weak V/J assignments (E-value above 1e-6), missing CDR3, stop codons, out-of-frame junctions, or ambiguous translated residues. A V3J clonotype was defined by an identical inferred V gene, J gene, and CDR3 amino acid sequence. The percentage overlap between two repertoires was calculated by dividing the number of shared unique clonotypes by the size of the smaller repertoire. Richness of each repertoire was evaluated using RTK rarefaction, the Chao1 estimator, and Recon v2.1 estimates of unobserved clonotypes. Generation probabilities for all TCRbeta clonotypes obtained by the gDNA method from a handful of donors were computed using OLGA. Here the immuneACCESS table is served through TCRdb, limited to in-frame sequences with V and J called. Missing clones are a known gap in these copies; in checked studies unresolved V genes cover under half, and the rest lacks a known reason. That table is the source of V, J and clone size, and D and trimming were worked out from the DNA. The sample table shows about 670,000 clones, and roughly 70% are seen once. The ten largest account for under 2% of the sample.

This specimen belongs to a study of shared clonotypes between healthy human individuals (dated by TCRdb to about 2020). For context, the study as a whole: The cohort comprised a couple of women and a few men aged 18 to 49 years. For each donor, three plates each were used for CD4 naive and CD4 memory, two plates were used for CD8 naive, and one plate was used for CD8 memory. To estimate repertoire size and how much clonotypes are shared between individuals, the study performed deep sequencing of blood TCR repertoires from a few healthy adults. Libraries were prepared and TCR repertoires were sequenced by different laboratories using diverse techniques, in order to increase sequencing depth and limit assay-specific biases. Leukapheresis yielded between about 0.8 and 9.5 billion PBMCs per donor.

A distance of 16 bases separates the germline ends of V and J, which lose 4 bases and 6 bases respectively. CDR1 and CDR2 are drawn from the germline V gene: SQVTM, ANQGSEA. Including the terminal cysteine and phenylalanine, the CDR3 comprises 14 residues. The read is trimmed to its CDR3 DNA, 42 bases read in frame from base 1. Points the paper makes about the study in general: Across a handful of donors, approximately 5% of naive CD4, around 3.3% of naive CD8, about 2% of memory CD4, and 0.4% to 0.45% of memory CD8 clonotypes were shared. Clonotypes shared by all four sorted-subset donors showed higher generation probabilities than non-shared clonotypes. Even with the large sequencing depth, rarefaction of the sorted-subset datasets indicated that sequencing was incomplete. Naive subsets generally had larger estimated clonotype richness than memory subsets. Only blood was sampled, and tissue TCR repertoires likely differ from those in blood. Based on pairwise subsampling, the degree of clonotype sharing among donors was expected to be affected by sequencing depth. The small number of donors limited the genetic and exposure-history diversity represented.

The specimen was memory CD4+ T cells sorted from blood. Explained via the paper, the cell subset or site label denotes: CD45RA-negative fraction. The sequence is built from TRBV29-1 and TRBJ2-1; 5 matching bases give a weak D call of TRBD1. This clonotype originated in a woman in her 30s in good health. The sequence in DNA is TGCAGCGTTGGTAGGGGATGGGGCCTCAATGAGCAGTTCTTC. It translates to CSVGRGWGLNEQFF.